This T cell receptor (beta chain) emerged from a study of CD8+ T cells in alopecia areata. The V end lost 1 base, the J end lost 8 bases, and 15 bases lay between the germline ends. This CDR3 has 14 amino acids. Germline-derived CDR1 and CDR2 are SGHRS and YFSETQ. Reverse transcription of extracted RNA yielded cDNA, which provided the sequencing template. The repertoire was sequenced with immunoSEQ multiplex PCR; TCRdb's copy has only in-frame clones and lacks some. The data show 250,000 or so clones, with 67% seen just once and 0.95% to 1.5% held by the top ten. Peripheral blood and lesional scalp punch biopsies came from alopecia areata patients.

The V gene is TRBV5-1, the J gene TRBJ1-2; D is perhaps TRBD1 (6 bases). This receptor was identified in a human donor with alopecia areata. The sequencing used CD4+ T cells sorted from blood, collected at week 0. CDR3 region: CASSLSRQALGYTF. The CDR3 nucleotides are TGCGCCAGCAGCTTGTCCCGACAGGCCCTAGGCTACACCTTC.